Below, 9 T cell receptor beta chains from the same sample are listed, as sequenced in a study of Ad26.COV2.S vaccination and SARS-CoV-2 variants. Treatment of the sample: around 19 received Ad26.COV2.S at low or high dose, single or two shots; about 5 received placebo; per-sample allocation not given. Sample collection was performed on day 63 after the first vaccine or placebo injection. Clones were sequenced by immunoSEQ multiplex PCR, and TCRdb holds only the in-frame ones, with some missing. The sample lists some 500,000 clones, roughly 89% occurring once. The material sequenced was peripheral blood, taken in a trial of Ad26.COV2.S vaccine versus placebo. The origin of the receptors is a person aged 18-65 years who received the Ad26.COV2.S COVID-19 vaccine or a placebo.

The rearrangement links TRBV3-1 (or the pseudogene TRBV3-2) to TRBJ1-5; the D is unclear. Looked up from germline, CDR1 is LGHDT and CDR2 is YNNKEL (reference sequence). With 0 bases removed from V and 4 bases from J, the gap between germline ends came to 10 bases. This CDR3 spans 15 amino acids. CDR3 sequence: CASSQDGGYNQPQHF. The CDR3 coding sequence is TGTGCCAGCAGCCAAGATGGAGGGTATAATCAGCCCCAGCATTTT.

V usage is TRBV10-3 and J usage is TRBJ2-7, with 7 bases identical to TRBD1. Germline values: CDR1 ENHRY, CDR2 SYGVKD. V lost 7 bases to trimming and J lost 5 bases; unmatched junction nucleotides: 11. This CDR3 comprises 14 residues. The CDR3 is CAINRRDSVDEQYF. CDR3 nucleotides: TGTGCCATCAACCGCCGGGACAGTGTCGACGAGCAGTACTTC.

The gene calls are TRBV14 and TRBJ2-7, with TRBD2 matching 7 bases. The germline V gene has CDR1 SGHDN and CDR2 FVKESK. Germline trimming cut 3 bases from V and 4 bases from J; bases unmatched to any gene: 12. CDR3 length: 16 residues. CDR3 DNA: TGTGCCAGCAGCCACCTACCCGCGACTAGCAAGTACGAGCAGTACTTC. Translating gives CASSHLPATSKYEQYF.

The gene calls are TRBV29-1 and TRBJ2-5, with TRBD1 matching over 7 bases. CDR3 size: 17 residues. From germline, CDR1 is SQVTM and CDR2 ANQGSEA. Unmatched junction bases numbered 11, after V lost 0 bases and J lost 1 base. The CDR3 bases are TGCAGCGTTGAAGATCGACCAGGGGGTCTGTCCCAAGAGACCCAGTACTTC. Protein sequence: CSVEDRPGGLSQETQYF.

CDR3 sequence: CASSGKTGDNTGELFF. In DNA, the CDR3 is TGCGCCAGCAGCGGAAAGACAGGGGACAACACCGGGGAGCTGTTTTTT. The rearrangement uses TRBV5-1 and TRBJ2-2, with 8 nucleotides matching TRBD1. Germline assignment: CDR1 SGHRS and CDR2 YFSETQ. Germline trimming cut 4 bases from V and 2 bases from J; bases unmatched to any gene: 7. The CDR3 runs 16 residues. The variable domain in full, with the rest retrieved from reference TRBV5-1 and TRBJ2-2, is KAGVTQTPRYLIKTRGQQVTLSCSPISGHRSVSWYQQTPGQGLQFLFEYFSETQRNKGNFPGRFSGRQFSNSRSEMNVSTLELGDSALYLCASSGKTGDNTGELFFGEGSRLTVL.

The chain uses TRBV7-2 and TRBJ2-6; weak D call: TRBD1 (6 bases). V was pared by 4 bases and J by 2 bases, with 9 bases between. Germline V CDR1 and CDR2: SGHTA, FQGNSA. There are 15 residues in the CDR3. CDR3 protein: CASSSTGTGANVLTF. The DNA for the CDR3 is TGTGCCAGCAGCTCTACAGGGACTGGGGCCAACGTCCTGACTTTC.

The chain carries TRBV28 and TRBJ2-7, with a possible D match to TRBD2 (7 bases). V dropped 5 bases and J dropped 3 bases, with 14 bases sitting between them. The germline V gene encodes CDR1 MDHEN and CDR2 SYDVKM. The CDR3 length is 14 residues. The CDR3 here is CASSPAGQVYEQYF. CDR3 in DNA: TGTGCCAGCAGTCCAGCGGGACAAGTCTACGAGCAGTACTTC.

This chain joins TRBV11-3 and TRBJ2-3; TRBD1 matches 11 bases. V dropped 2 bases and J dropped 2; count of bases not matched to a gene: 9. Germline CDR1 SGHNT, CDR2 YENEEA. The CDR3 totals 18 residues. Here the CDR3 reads CASSLRGSGQGATDTQYF. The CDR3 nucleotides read TGTGCCAGCAGCTTAAGAGGATCAGGACAGGGGGCCACAGATACGCAGTATTTT.

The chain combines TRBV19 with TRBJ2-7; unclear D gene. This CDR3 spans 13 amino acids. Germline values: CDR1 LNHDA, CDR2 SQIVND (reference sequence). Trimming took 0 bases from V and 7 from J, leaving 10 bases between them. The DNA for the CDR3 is TGTGCCAGTAGTATAGATCAGGAGACGGAGCAGTACTTC. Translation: CASSIDQETEQYF. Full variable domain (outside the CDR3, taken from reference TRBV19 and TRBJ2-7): DGGITQSPKYLFRKEGQNVTLSCEQNLNHDAMYWYRQDPGQGLRLIYYSQIVNDFQKGDIAEGYSVSREKKESFPLTVTSAQKNPTAFYLCASSIDQETEQYFGPGTRLTVT.